The source of this T cell receptor beta chain is a study of CD8+ T cells in alopecia areata. RNA, once extracted, was reverse transcribed into cDNA for use as the sequencing template. Measured with immunoSEQ multiplex PCR; TCRdb has only the in-frame clones, and not every one. The table shows hundreds of thousands of clones, with 60% occurring only once. Treatment in this sample: oral pan-JAK inhibitor, 5-10 mg twice daily. Study-level points and caveats: Patients displayed less clarity in TCR sharing than mice, a finding possibly related to HLA.

Turning to this clone: What it binds is unknown.

The CDR3 has 11 residues. With 5 bases removed from V and 2 bases from J, the gap between germline ends came to 3 bases. Per the germline V gene, CDR1 is SGHAT and CDR2 is FQNNGV. The sample consisted of CD4+ T cells sorted from blood, taken at approximately week 52, from a patient treated with tofacitinib. The receptor was isolated from a human donor with alopecia areata. V usage is TRBV11-2 and J usage is TRBJ2-5; no firm D call. CDR3 protein: CASSVQETQYF. The CDR3 DNA reads TGTGCCAGCAGCGTACAAGAGACCCAGTACTTC.